What follows are 18 T cell receptor beta chains derived from one specimen sequenced in a study of T cell changes during pregnancy in multiple sclerosis. TCRdb's table, derived via immunoSEQ multiplex PCR, lists solely in-frame clones and lacks some. The sample consists of roughly 73,000 clones, 85% to 95% of them appearing once. Sequences were derived from peripheral blood, sampled in the second trimester of pregnancy. The receptors originated from a female donor in good health, enrolled as a control in a pregnancy study.

CDR3 DNA: TGTGCCAGCAGCCGTCAGGGGCGCGATGGAAACACCATATATTTT. Protein product: CASSRQGRDGNTIYF. V is TRBV9 and J is TRBJ1-3; possibly TRBD1 for D (6 bases). V was shortened by 4 bases and J by 3 bases, with 14 bases between the two germline ends. The CDR3 contains 15 residues. The germline gives CDR1 SGDLS, CDR2 YYNGEE.

This chain uses TRBV5-4 with TRBJ2-5; TRBD2 matches 7 bases. V shed 2 bases and J 1 base; nucleotides not matched to a gene: 8. Germline lookup yields CDR1 SGHNT and CDR2 YYREEE (reference sequence). CDR3 length: 16 residues. The chain's CDR3 is CASSFTSGILQETQYF. The DNA of the CDR3 is TGTGCCAGCAGCTTTACCAGCGGGATACTCCAAGAGACCCAGTACTTC.

The chain joins TRBV28 to TRBJ1-2; 8 positions agree with TRBD1. The J segment lost 8 bases and the V segment lost 6 bases, leaving 8 bases of the junction unmatched. There are 13 residues in the CDR3. Germline CDR1 and CDR2: MDHEN and SYDVKM. In nucleotides, the CDR3 is TGTGCCAGCAGGCGACAGGGGCGTGGGGGCTACACCTTC. It codes for CASRRQGRGGYTF.

V usage is TRBV7-2 and J usage is TRBJ2-3; 7 bases are shared with TRBD2. There are 17 residues in the CDR3. V shed 2 bases, J shed 2 bases, and the junction held 10 bases outside the gene matches. Germline V gene sequence: CDR1 SGHTA, CDR2 FQGNSA. CDR3 nucleotides: TGTGCCAGCAGCTTATTCGCCAGCGGGGATCCCACAGATACGCAGTATTTT. The encoded protein is CASSLFASGDPTDTQYF.

This clone was picked up many times. The gene calls are TRBV18 and TRBJ2-3; tentative D call: TRBD1 (6 bases). V was pared by 6 bases and J by 4 bases, with 17 bases between. The CDR3 loop spans 15 amino acids. Germline loops: CDR1 KGHSH, CDR2 LQKENI. CDR3 sequence (DNA): TGTGCCAGCTCTCCGACAAGGGGGATAGCAGATACGCAGTATTTT. It yields the protein CASSPTRGIADTQYF.

This clone has only one observation. The rearrangement links TRBV4-2 to TRBJ2-6, with TRBD2 identical over 8 bases. Germline lookup yields CDR1 LGHNA and CDR2 YNFKEQ. The CDR3 extends over 17 amino acids. The V and J ends lost 0 bases and 4 bases, in that order; junction bases with no gene match: 5. The CDR3 nucleotides are TGTGCCAGCAGCCAAGATTCGGGGGGGGTCGGGGCCAACGTCCTGACTTTC. It is translated as CASSQDSGGVGANVLTF.

The CDR3 sequence: CASSVVPPGVGNTEAFF. CDR3 in DNA: TGTGCCAGCAGCGTAGTTCCCCCGGGGGTGGGAAACACTGAAGCTTTCTTT. This rearrangement joins TRBV9 to TRBJ1-1; a possible D gene is TRBD1 (5 bases). The ends were cut back, 0 bases at V and 2 bases at J, with 17 bases in the middle. The CDR3 runs 17 residues. The germline V gene encodes CDR1 SGDLS and CDR2 YYNGEE.

V gene TRBV28 combines with J gene TRBJ2-2; a possible D gene is TRBD2 (6 bases). Per the germline V gene, CDR1 is MDHEN and CDR2 is SYDVKM. V was clipped by 3 bases and J by 1 base, with 30 bases between them. This CDR3 spans 22 amino acids. The CDR3 nucleotides are TGTGCCAGCAGTTTCTACCCCCCGCGGGACCGAAGCTCCGGAAGGAACACCGGGGAGCTGTTTTTT. Its protein product is CASSFYPPRDRSSGRNTGELFF.

This clone was seen only a few times. This chain uses TRBV4-3 with TRBJ1-2; D gene uncertain. The germline CDR1 and CDR2 sequences are LGHNA and YSLEER. V was pared by 3 bases and J by 5 bases, with 16 bases between. This CDR3 spans 15 amino acids. CDR3 loop: CASSQGITEQYGYTF. Written as DNA, the CDR3 is TGCGCCAGCAGCCAGGGTATTACAGAGCAATATGGCTACACCTTC.

This rearrangement joins TRBV28 to TRBJ1-6, with D maybe TRBD1 (5 bases). Germline values: CDR1 MDHEN, CDR2 SYDVKM. V lost 5 bases and J lost 0, with 8 bases in between. The CDR3 runs to 15 residues. The CDR3 here is CASSLGGSYNSPLHF. CDR3 coding DNA: TGTGCCAGCAGTCTCGGGGGCTCCTATAATTCACCCCTCCACTTT.

This clone turned up a few times. J is TRBJ1-1 and V is TRBV7-3, with no clear D. The CDR3 runs to 13 residues. Germline V gene lookup returns CDR1 SGHTA and CDR2 FQGTGA. Trimming removed 2 bases at V and 3 bases at J, with 7 bases between. The CDR3 nucleotides read TGTGCCAGCAGCTTACGCGGGGACACTGAAGCTTTCTTT. Translated, it gives CASSLRGDTEAFF.

The rearrangement joins TRBV7-2 to TRBJ2-7, with D perhaps TRBD1 (6 bases). CDR3 length: 12 residues. In germline, CDR1 is SGHTA, CDR2 FQGNSA. V lost 4 bases and J lost 3, with 7 bases in between. Here the CDR3 DNA reads TGTGCCAGCAGCTCACAGGGCTACGAGCAGTACTTC. It specifies CASSSQGYEQYF.

V gene TRBV5-1 combines with J gene TRBJ2-7; TRBD2 agrees at 7 bases. The CDR3 sequence is 14 residues long. The V gene's germline CDR1 is SGHRS and CDR2 YFSETQ. The ends lost 5 bases at V and 3 bases at J; junction bases unmatched: 8. The DNA of the CDR3 is TGCGCCAGCAGTAGAGGACTAGGGAGCTACGAGCAGTACTTC. Protein: CASSRGLGSYEQYF.

The chain joins TRBV4-1 to TRBJ1-2, with a weak D call TRBD1 (5 bases). This CDR3 spans 14 amino acids. The V gene lost 1 base and the J gene lost 2 bases, with 8 bases spanning the gap. Germline V CDR1 and CDR2: MGHRA, YSYEKL. The CDR3 region is CASSQGGGNYGYTF. CDR3 coding DNA: TGCGCCAGCAGCCAAGGGGGGGGGAACTATGGCTACACCTTC.

The chain uses TRBV5-6 and TRBJ2-3; weak D call: TRBD2 (5 bases). V was clipped by 6 bases and J by 9 bases, with 11 bases between them. This CDR3 comprises 11 residues. Per the germline V gene, CDR1 is SGHDT and CDR2 is YYEEEE. The CDR3 protein is CASTLGETQYF. DNA for the CDR3: TGTGCCAGCACCCTCGGGGAGACGCAGTATTTT.

This chain links TRBV9 with TRBJ2-4; D may be TRBD2 (5 bases). Looked up from germline, CDR1 is SGDLS and CDR2 is YYNGEE. CDR3 length: 15 amino acids. Trimming took 0 bases from V and 6 from J, leaving 13 bases between them. As DNA, the CDR3 is TGTGCCAGCAGCGTAGAGGGCGCCCGGGGAAACATTCAGTACTTC. Translating it yields CASSVEGARGNIQYF.

This sequence joins TRBV18 and TRBJ2-1; TRBD2 agrees at 7 bases. The CDR3 has 16 residues. V dropped 3 bases and J dropped 5; count of bases not matched to a gene: 10. CDR1 is KGHSH and CDR2 is LQKENI in the germline V gene. The CDR3 sequence: CASSPLERGFNNEQFF. The DNA of the CDR3 is TGTGCCAGCTCACCTTTGGAGCGGGGCTTTAACAATGAGCAGTTCTTC. The full variable domain, with the rest looked up from reference TRBV18 and TRBJ2-1, is NAGVMQNPRHLVRRRGQEARLRCSPMKGHSHVYWYRQLPEEGLKFMVYLQKENIIDESGMPKERFSAEFPKEGPSILRIQQVVRGDSAAYFCASSPLERGFNNEQFFGPGTRLTVL.

This chain uses TRBV7-3 with TRBJ1-1; D gene unclear. Between the trimmed V and J ends, which lost 1 base and 6 bases, there was a span of 9 bases. There are 13 residues in the CDR3. Germline V gives CDR1 SGHTA, CDR2 FQGTGA. CDR3 bases: TGTGCCAGCAGCTTAATCGAGAGCGCTGAAGCTTTCTTT. This translates into CASSLIESAEAFF.